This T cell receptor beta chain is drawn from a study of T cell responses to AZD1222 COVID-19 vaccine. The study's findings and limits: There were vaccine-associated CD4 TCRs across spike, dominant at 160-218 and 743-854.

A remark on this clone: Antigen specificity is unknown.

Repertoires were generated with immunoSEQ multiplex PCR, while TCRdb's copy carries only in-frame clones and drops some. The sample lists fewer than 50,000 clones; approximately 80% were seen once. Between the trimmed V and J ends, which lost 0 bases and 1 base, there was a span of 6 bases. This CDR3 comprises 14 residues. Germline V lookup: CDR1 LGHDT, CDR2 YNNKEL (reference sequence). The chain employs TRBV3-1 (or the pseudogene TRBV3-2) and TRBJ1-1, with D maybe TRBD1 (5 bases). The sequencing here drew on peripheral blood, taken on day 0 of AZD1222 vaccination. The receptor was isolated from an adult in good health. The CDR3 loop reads CASSQEGGNTEAFF. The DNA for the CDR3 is TGTGCCAGCAGCCAAGAGGGGGGGAACACTGAAGCTTTCTTT.